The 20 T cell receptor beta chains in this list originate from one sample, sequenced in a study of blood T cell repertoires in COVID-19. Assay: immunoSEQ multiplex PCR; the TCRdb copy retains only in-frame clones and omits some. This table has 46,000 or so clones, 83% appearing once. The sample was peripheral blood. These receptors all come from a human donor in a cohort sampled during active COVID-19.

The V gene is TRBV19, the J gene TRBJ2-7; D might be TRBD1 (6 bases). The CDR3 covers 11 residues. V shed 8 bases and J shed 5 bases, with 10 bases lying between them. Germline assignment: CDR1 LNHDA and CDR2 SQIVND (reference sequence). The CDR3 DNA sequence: TGTGCCAGTTCACAGGGCCACGAGCAGTACTTC. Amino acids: CASSQGHEQYF.

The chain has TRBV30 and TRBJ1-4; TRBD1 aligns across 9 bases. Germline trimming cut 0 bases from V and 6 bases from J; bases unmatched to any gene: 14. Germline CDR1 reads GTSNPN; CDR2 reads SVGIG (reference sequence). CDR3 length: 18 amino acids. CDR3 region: CAWSVNQQGARSYEKLFF. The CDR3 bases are TGTGCCTGGAGTGTAAACCAACAGGGGGCGCGTTCTTATGAAAAACTGTTTTTT.

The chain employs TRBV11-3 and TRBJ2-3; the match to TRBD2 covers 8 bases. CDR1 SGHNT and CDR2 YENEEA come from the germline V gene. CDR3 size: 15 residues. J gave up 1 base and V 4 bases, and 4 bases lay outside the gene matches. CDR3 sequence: CASSSERGRTDTQYF. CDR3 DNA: TGTGCCAGCAGCTCCGAGCGGGGGCGCACAGATACGCAGTATTTT.

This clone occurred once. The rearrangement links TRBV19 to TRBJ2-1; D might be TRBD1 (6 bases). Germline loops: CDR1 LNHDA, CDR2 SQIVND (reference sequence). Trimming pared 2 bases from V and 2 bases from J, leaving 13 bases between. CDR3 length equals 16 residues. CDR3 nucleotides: TGTGCCAGTAGTATAAACGCAGGGGCCACCTACAATGAGCAGTTCTTC. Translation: CASSINAGATYNEQFF.

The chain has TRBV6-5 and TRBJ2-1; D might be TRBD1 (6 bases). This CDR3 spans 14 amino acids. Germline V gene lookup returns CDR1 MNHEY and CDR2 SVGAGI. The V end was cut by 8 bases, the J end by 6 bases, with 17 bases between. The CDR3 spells CASQEQGGVNEQFF. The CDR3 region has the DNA TGTGCCAGCCAAGAACAGGGTGGTGTCAATGAGCAGTTCTTC.

The CDR3 DNA follows: TGTGCCAGCAGCTTGGATACAGGGTTTGGGGAGCTGTTTTTT. Translated: CASSLDTGFGELFF. V usage is TRBV5-4 and J usage is TRBJ2-2; a possible D gene is TRBD1 (6 bases). The CDR3 totals 14 residues. Germline V gives CDR1 SGHNT, CDR2 YYREEE (reference sequence). With 0 bases removed from V and 8 bases from J, the gap between germline ends came to 11 bases.

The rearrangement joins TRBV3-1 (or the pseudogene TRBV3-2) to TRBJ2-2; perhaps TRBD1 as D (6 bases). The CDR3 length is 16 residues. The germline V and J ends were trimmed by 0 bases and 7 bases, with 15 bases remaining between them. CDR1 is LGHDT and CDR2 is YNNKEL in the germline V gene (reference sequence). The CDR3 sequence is CASSQEGAGHVGELFF. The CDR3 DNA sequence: TGTGCCAGCAGCCAAGAGGGGGCAGGGCATGTCGGGGAGCTGTTTTTT.

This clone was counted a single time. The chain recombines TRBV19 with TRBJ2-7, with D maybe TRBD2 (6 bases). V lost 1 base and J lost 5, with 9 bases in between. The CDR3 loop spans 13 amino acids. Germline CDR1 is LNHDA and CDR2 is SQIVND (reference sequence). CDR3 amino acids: CASSIVSGDEQYF. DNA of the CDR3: TGTGCCAGTAGTATAGTCTCGGGGGACGAGCAGTACTTC.

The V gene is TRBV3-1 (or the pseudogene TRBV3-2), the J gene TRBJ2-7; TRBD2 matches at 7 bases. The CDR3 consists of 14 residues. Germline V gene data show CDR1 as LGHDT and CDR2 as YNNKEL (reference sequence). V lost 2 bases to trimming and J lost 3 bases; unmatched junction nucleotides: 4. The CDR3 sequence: CASSQSGLLYEQYF. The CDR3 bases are TGTGCCAGCAGCCAATCGGGACTACTCTACGAGCAGTACTTC.

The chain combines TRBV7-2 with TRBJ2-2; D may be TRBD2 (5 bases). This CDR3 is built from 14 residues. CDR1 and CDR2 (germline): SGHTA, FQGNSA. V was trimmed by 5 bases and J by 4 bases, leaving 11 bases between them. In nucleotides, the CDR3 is TGTGCCAGCAGCATTGGAGGACTCACCGGGGAGCTGTTTTTT. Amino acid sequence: CASSIGGLTGELFF.

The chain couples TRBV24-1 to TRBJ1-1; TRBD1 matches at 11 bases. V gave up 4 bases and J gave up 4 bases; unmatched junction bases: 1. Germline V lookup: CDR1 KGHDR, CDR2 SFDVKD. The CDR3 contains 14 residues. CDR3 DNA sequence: TGTGCCACCAGTGAGGGGACAGGGGGCACTGAAGCTTTCTTT. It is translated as CATSEGTGGTEAFF.

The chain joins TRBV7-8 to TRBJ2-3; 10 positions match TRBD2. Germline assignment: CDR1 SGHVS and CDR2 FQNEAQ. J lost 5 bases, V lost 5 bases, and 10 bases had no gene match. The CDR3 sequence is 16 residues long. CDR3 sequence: CASSARTSGVGDTQYF. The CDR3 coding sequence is TGTGCCAGCAGCGCCCGAACTAGCGGGGTTGGAGATACGCAGTATTTT.

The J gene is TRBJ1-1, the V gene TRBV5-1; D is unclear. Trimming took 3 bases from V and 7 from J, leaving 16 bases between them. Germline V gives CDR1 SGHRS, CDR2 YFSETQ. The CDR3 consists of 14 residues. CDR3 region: CASSSTANYIEAFF. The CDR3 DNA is TGCGCCAGCAGCTCCACGGCGAACTATATTGAAGCTTTCTTT. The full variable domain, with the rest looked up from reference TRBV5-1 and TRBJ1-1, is KAGVTQTPRYLIKTRGQQVTLSCSPISGHRSVSWYQQTPGQGLQFLFEYFSETQRNKGNFPGRFSGRQFSNSRSEMNVSTLELGDSALYLCASSSTANYIEAFFGQGTRLTVV.

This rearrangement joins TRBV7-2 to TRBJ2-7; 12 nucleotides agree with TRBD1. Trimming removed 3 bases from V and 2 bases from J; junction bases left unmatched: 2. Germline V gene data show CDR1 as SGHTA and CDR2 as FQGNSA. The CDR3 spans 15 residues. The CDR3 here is CASSFRDRGPYEQYF. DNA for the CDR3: TGTGCCAGCAGCTTCCGGGACAGGGGGCCCTACGAGCAGTACTTC.

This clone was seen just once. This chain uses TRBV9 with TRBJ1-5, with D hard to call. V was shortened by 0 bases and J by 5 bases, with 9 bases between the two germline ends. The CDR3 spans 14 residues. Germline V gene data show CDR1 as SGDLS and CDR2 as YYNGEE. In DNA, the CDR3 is TGTGCCAGCAGCGTAGTCGGGAATGATCAGCCCCAGCATTTT. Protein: CASSVVGNDQPQHF.

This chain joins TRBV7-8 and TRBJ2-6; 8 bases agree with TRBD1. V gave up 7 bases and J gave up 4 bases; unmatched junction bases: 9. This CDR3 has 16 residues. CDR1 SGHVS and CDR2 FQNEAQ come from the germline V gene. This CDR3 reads CASTSGQGTGANVLTF. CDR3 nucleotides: TGTGCCAGCACCTCCGGACAGGGAACCGGGGCCAACGTCCTGACTTTC.

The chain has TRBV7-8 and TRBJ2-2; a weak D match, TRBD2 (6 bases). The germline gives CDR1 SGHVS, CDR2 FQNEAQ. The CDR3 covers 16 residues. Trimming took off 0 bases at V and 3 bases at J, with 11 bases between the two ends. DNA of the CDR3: TGTGCCAGCAGCTTAGCGGAGGGCTGGGACACCGGGGAGCTGTTTTTT. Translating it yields CASSLAEGWDTGELFF.

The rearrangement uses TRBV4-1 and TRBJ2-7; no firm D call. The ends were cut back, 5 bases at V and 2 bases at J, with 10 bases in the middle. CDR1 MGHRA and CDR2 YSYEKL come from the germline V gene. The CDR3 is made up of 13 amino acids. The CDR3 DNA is TGCGCCAGCAGCGCGAGTACCGCCTACGAGCAGTACTTC. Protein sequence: CASSASTAYEQYF.

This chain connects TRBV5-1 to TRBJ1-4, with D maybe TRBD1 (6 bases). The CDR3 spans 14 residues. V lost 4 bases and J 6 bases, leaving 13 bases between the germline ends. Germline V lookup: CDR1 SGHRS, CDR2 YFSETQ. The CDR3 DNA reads TGCGCCAGCAGCCAGGACAGTAGCTATGAAAAACTGTTTTTT. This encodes CASSQDSSYEKLFF.

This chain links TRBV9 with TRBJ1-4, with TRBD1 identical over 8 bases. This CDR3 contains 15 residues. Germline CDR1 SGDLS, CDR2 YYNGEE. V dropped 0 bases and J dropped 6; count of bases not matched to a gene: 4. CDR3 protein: CASSVGTGLDEKLFF. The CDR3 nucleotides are TGTGCCAGCAGCGTAGGGACAGGGTTGGATGAAAAACTGTTTTTT.